This TCR beta chain was observed in a study of beta chain features in type 1 diabetes. Reverse transcribing all isolated RNA meant expressed TCRB transcripts were sequenced. The protocol was immunoSEQ multiplex PCR, while the TCRdb copy is restricted to in-frame clones and leaves out a portion. The data contain 330,000 or so clones, approximately 15% of them singletons. Germline V lookup: CDR1 LNHDA, CDR2 SQIVND (reference sequence). V was cut by 9 bases and J by 0 bases, with 15 bases left in between. The CDR3 is made up of 15 amino acids. The clonotype comes from a man younger than 45 in good health. The J gene is TRBJ1-3, the V gene TRBV19, with D maybe TRBD1 (6 bases). Sequenced material: central memory CD4+ T cells from blood. The CDR3 nucleotides read TGTGCCAGCAGGACAGAGGATTACTCTGGAAACACCATATATTTT. It yields the protein CASRTEDYSGNTIYF.